The 20 T cell receptor beta chains in this list originate from one sample, sequenced in a study of cytomegalovirus exposure and HLA in healthy donors. Primers: 60 Vbeta forward and 13 Jbeta reverse. Using immunoSEQ multiplex PCR, the repertoire was profiled, and TCRdb retains in-frame clones only, with some absent. The data hold about 160,000 clones, with 75% to 85% observed a single time. Sequencing was carried out using PBMCs. The receptors were sampled from a girl aged 2 to 9 in good health and CMV-seropositive.

J is TRBJ1-3 and V is TRBV19; D is unclear. This CDR3 contains 16 residues. V was trimmed by 7 bases and J by 0 bases, leaving 16 bases between them. Germline values: CDR1 LNHDA, CDR2 SQIVND (reference sequence). CDR3 coding DNA: TGTGCCAGTAAGGCCTTGGGAGGAGACTCTGGAAACACCATATATTTT. Translation gives CASKALGGDSGNTIYF. The whole variable domain, remainder taken from reference TRBV19 and TRBJ1-3, is DGGITQSPKYLFRKEGQNVTLSCEQNLNHDAMYWYRQDPGQGLRLIYYSQIVNDFQKGDIAEGYSVSREKKESFPLTVTSAQKNPTAFYLCASKALGGDSGNTIYFGEGSWLTVV.

The chain is built from TRBV27 and TRBJ2-1, with D possibly TRBD1 on 5 matching bases. From germline, CDR1 is MNHEY and CDR2 SMNVEV (reference sequence). The CDR3 runs to 13 residues. Trimming removed 5 bases at V and 8 bases at J, with 13 bases between. CDR3 bases: TGTGCCAGCAGTCTAAACCCCAGGGATGAGCAGTTCTTC. Its translation: CASSLNPRDEQFF.

This sequence joins TRBV7-2 and TRBJ2-3; D is perhaps TRBD1 (6 bases). The CDR3 spans 15 residues. V shed 7 bases and J shed 4 bases, with 18 bases lying between them. The V gene's germline CDR1 is SGHTA and CDR2 FQGNSA. The CDR3: CASNDGVGGSDTQYF. In nucleotides, the CDR3 is TGTGCCAGCAACGACGGGGTTGGGGGCTCAGATACGCAGTATTTT.

The chain joins TRBV2 to TRBJ2-7; weak D call: TRBD1 (5 bases). The CDR3 covers 14 residues. The V end lost 7 bases, the J end lost 4 bases, and 17 bases lay between the germline ends. Germline V gene data show CDR1 as SNHLY and CDR2 as FYNNEI. The chain's CDR3 is CASTEEGRAYEQYF. The CDR3 nucleotides read TGTGCCAGCACCGAGGAAGGCAGGGCTTACGAGCAGTACTTC.

V gene TRBV5-1 combines with J gene TRBJ1-1; D is ambiguous. V lost 2 bases, J lost 1 base, and 6 bases lay in between. Germline V gene data show CDR1 as SGHRS and CDR2 as YFSETQ. The CDR3 length is 13 residues. The CDR3 loop reads CASSFRQNTEAFF. The CDR3 DNA follows: TGCGCCAGCAGCTTCCGACAGAACACTGAAGCTTTCTTT. Using reference TRBV5-1 and TRBJ1-1 for the parts outside the CDR3, the full variable domain is KAGVTQTPRYLIKTRGQQVTLSCSPISGHRSVSWYQQTPGQGLQFLFEYFSETQRNKGNFPGRFSGRQFSNSRSEMNVSTLELGDSALYLCASSFRQNTEAFFGQGTRLTVV.

The chain uses TRBV28 and TRBJ1-4; no clear D. The germline gives CDR1 MDHEN, CDR2 SYDVKM. Trimming shortened V by 7 bases and J by 0 bases, and 15 bases separated the two germline ends. CDR3 length: 16 amino acids. The CDR3 here is CASNYGRSPTNEKLFF. The CDR3 DNA reads TGTGCCAGCAATTATGGCAGATCACCAACTAATGAAAAACTGTTTTTT.

The chain employs TRBV12-5 and TRBJ1-2; 7 nucleotides agree with TRBD1. Germline CDR1 and CDR2: LGHNT and FRNRAP. Germline trimming cut 5 bases from V and 2 bases from J; bases unmatched to any gene: 14. The CDR3 loop spans 17 amino acids. In DNA form, the CDR3 reads TGTGCTAGTGGTCCAAGACGTATACAGGGGCAGAACTATGGCTACACCTTC. This sequence encodes CASGPRRIQGQNYGYTF.

This clone was detected once. This chain uses TRBV6-5 with TRBJ2-5, with unresolved D. V shed 2 bases and J shed 4 bases, with 8 bases lying between them. The V gene's germline CDR1 is MNHEY and CDR2 SVGAGI. The CDR3 has 13 amino acids. In nucleotides, the CDR3 is TGTGCCAGCAGTTACGGCAACCCAGAGACCCAGTACTTC. This translates into CASSYGNPETQYF.

This clone was observed a single time. The CDR3 loop reads CASSLVSETQYF. The CDR3 coding sequence is TGTGCCAGCAGCTTAGTCTCGGAGACCCAGTACTTC. This chain joins TRBV11-2 and TRBJ2-5; D is ambiguous. The V gene's germline CDR1 is SGHAT and CDR2 FQNNGV. The CDR3 sequence is 12 residues long. V lost 1 base and J 5 bases, leaving 5 bases between the germline ends.

The chain has TRBV6-1 and TRBJ2-7; 11 bases match TRBD2. The CDR3 has 14 amino acids. Germline values: CDR1 MNHNS, CDR2 SASEGT. Losses at the gene ends were 7 bases for V and 4 bases for J; bases not matched to a gene: 6. CDR3 nucleotides: TGTGCCAGCAAGGTAGCGGGAGGGTGGTACGAGCAGTACTTC. Its protein product is CASKVAGGWYEQYF.

This chain's CDR3 is CASSTTRTALGEQYF. The CDR3 DNA is TGTGCCAGCAGTACAACCAGGACAGCCCTCGGCGAGCAGTACTTC. This sequence joins TRBV27 and TRBJ2-7; the D gene is possibly TRBD1 (6 bases). CDR1 and CDR2 (germline): MNHEY, SMNVEV (reference sequence). The CDR3 contains 15 residues. The V end was cut by 5 bases, the J end by 6 bases, with 20 bases between.

The chain combines TRBV21-1 with TRBJ1-5; the D call of TRBD1 is as the table states it, not checked on the DNA. TRBV21-1 is a pseudogene locus. The CDR3 length is 18 residues. The CDR3 region is CASSKEEGQGPSNQPQHF. CDR3 coding DNA: TGTGCCAGCAGCAAAGAGGAGGGACAGGGGCCTAGCAATCAGCCCCAGCATTTT.

The rearrangement uses TRBV29-1 and TRBJ2-3; 9 bases align to TRBD2. Germline V lookup: CDR1 SQVTM, CDR2 ANQGSEA. V was pared by 1 base and J by 3 bases, with 11 bases of the junction left unmatched. The CDR3 is 17 residues long. The CDR3 loop is CSVEGVVAGEGTDTQYF. CDR3 bases: TGCAGCGTTGAAGGTGTGGTAGCGGGAGAGGGGACAGATACGCAGTATTTT.

The chain carries TRBV5-1 and TRBJ2-5, with D perhaps TRBD2 (6 bases). The CDR3 is made up of 15 amino acids. The germline V gene encodes CDR1 SGHRS and CDR2 YFSETQ. The V and J ends lost 3 bases and 1 base respectively, with 13 bases between them. Here the CDR3 reads CASSSSGSFQETQYF. The CDR3 region has the DNA TGCGCCAGCAGCTCCAGCGGGTCCTTCCAAGAGACCCAGTACTTC.

The CDR3 here is CRQKGGRAGNEQFF. The CDR3, as DNA: TGCAGGCAAAAGGGCGGGAGGGCCGGGAATGAGCAGTTCTTC. The chain joins TRBV29-1 to TRBJ2-1; 9 nucleotides match TRBD2. CDR3 length: 14 residues. Germline assignment: CDR1 SQVTM and CDR2 ANQGSEA.

The J gene is TRBJ2-5, the V gene TRBV7-8, with 12 bases identical to TRBD2. The CDR3 covers 18 residues. J lost 1 base, V lost 3 bases, and 9 bases had no gene match. Germline-derived CDR1 and CDR2 are SGHVS and FQNEAQ. CDR3 in DNA: TGTGCCAGCAGCTTGGTCCAACTAGCGGGAGGTTCCCAAGAGACCCAGTACTTC. Translated: CASSLVQLAGGSQETQYF. Using reference TRBV7-8 and TRBJ2-5 for the parts outside the CDR3, the full variable domain is GAGVSQSPRYKVAKRGQDVALRCDPISGHVSLFWYQQALGQGPEFLTYFQNEAQLDKSGLPSDRFFAERPEGSVSTLKIQRTQQEDSAVYLCASSLVQLAGGSQETQYFGPGTRLLVL.

This clone occurred a few times. CDR3 in amino acids: CAISVLDEVTEAFF. For the CDR3, the DNA is TGTGCCATCAGCGTTCTCGACGAGGTCACTGAAGCTTTCTTT. The chain links TRBV10-3 to TRBJ1-1; D not resolved. Per the germline V gene, CDR1 is ENHRY and CDR2 is SYGVKD. The V end lost 6 bases, the J end lost 4 bases, and 15 bases lay between the germline ends. This CDR3 region has 14 residues.

This clone was seen a handful of times. This chain links TRBV28 with TRBJ1-5; unclear D gene. The V end was cut by 2 bases, the J end by 5 bases, with 10 bases between. The germline V gene has CDR1 MDHEN and CDR2 SYDVKM. CDR3 size: 14 residues. In DNA, the CDR3 is TGTGCCAGCAGTTTAATAAATCAGGATCAGCCCCAGCATTTT. Translated, it gives CASSLINQDQPQHF.

This chain links TRBV2 with TRBJ2-7; 13 nucleotides align to TRBD2. V lost 7 bases to trimming and J lost 3 bases; unmatched junction nucleotides: 3. CDR3 length equals 14 residues. CDR1 is SNHLY, CDR2 FYNNEI, per germline. CDR3 coding DNA: TGTGCCAGCATGGGACTAGCGGGACTCTACGAGCAGTACTTC. This gives the protein CASMGLAGLYEQYF.

The chain combines TRBV7-8 with TRBJ1-3; no definite D call. The V end lost 0 bases, the J end lost 0 bases, and 6 bases lay between the germline ends. The CDR3 is made up of 15 amino acids. Germline V gene data show CDR1 as SGHVS and CDR2 as FQNEAQ. CDR3 residues: CASSLAPGSGNTIYF. For the CDR3, the DNA is TGTGCCAGCAGCTTAGCGCCCGGCTCTGGAAACACCATATATTTT.